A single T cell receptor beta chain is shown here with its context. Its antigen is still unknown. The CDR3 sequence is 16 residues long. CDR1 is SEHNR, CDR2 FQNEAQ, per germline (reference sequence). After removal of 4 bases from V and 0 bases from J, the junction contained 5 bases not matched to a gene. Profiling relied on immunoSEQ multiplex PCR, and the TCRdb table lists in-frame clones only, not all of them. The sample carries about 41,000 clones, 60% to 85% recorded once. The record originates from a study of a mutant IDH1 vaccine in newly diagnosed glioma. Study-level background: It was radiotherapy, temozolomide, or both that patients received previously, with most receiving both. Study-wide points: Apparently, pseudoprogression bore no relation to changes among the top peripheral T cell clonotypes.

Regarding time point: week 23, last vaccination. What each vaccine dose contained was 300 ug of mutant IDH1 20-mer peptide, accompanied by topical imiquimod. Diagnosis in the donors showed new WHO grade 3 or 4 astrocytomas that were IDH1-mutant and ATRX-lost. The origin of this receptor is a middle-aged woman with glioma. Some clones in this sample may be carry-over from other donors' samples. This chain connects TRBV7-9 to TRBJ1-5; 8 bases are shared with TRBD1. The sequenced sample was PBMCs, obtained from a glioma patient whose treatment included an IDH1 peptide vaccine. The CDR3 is CASSSGQGYSNQPQHF. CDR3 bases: TGTGCCAGCAGCTCCGGACAGGGTTATAGCAATCAGCCCCAGCATTTT. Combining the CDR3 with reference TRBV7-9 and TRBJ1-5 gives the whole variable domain DTGVSQNPRHKITKRGQNVTFRCDPISEHNRLYWYRQTLGQGPEFLTYFQNEAQLEKSRLLSDRFSAERPKGSFSTLEIQRTEQGDSAMYLCASSSGQGYSNQPQHFGDGTRLSIL.